The 32 T cell receptor beta chains listed next were all sequenced from one sample in a study of response to subunit inactivated influenza vaccine. Via MiXCR, TCRdb re-called the RT-PCR reads, giving one row per CDR3 protein. The sample has 600,000 to 850,000 distinct CDR3 sequences, approximately 14% seen once. The sequences come from PBMCs from blood, collected about 14 days before vaccination. Source of these receptors: a man between 50 and 59 years old who received an inactivated influenza vaccine.

The genes are TRBV5-1 and TRBJ2-3; no definite D call. Germline CDR1 SGHRS, CDR2 YFSETQ. With 0 bases removed from V and 0 bases from J, the gap between germline ends came to 11 bases. This CDR3 contains 16 residues. The CDR3 region is CASSLGVTPSTDTQYF. CDR3 DNA: TGCGCCAGCAGCTTGGGGGTCACCCCTAGCACAGATACGCAGTATTTT.

V is TRBV5-5 and J is TRBJ2-7; no definite D call. Trimming took 4 bases from V and 6 from J, leaving 11 bases between them. The CDR3 is 12 residues long. CDR1 and CDR2 (germline): SGHKS, YYEKEE (reference sequence). The CDR3 sequence: CASSPGDPEQYF. Written as DNA, the CDR3 is TGTGCCAGCAGCCCCGGCGATCCCGAGCAGTACTTC.

This clonotype was seen more than once but under ten times. The CDR3 here is CASSQEGRDGGQFF. The CDR3 nucleotides read TGCGCCAGCAGCCAGGAGGGGAGGGATGGTGGGCAGTTCTTC. This chain uses TRBV4-3 with TRBJ2-1; TRBD2 aligns across 7 bases. The V gene's germline CDR1 is LGHNA and CDR2 YSLEER. This CDR3 contains 14 residues. The V gene end was trimmed by 3 bases and the J gene end by 12 bases; junction bases not matched to a gene: 11.

There are many counts of this clonotype. V and J are TRBV5-1 and TRBJ1-2; 7 bases fit TRBD1. This CDR3 contains 13 residues. CDR1 is SGHRS and CDR2 is YFSETQ in the germline V gene. Trimming took 4 bases from V and 5 from J; bases not matched to a gene: 5. The CDR3 here is CASSIGTEYGYTF. CDR3 in DNA: TGCGCCAGCAGCATTGGGACAGAGTATGGCTACACCTTC.

The chain has TRBV28 and TRBJ2-3; D remains ambiguous. V shed 2 bases and J shed 6 bases, with 12 bases lying between them. This CDR3 comprises 14 residues. Germline CDR1 and CDR2: MDHEN and SYDVKM. The CDR3, as DNA: TGTGCCAGCAGTTTAGTCACCACTGGGGATACGCAGTATTTT. Translated, it gives CASSLVTTGDTQYF.

This clonotype came up a few times. The V call is TRBV6-1, the J call TRBJ2-3, with no clear D. This CDR3 spans 13 amino acids. The germline V gene has CDR1 MNHNS and CDR2 SASEGT. The germline V and J ends were trimmed by 2 bases and 3 bases, with 6 bases remaining between them. This chain's CDR3 is CASSETGTDTQYF. The CDR3 coding sequence is TGTGCCAGCAGTGAAACCGGGACAGATACGCAGTATTTT.

J is TRBJ2-1 and V is TRBV12-5; 8 nucleotides match TRBD2. The CDR3 is made up of 17 amino acids. V lost 2 bases and J lost 1; bases outside the gene matches: 7. Germline V lookup: CDR1 LGHNT, CDR2 FRNRAP. CDR3 in DNA: TGTGCTAGTGGTTTGACCCCCGGGGGGGGTTCCTACAATGAGCAGTTCTTC. Encoded protein: CASGLTPGGGSYNEQFF.

In its sample, this clonotype was seen a few times. The chain links TRBV5-1 to TRBJ2-1; TRBD2 matches 10 bases. From germline, CDR1 is SGHRS and CDR2 YFSETQ. The CDR3 is 14 residues long. The V gene end was trimmed by 3 bases and the J gene end by 6 bases; junction bases not matched to a gene: 3. The CDR3 coding sequence is TGCGCCAGCAGCTCTAGCGGGAGAAGCAATGAGCAGTTCTTC. It codes for CASSSSGRSNEQFF.

This clonotype was detected only once. The gene calls are TRBV7-8 and TRBJ2-7; 9 nucleotides align to TRBD2. The CDR3 is 13 residues long. After removal of 8 bases from V and 4 bases from J, the junction contained 6 bases not matched to a gene. Looked up from germline, CDR1 is SGHVS and CDR2 is FQNEAQ. The DNA for the CDR3 is TGTGCCAGCTCGGGACTAGCTGAATACGAGCAGTACTTC. Translating it yields CASSGLAEYEQYF.

The gene calls are TRBV20-1 and TRBJ2-1, with 10 bases aligning to TRBD2. The trim removed 1 base at V and 4 bases at J, leaving 4 bases unmatched. The CDR3 sequence is 15 residues long. CDR1 DFQATT and CDR2 SNEGSKA come from the germline V gene (reference sequence). CDR3 DNA: TGCAGTGCTAGAGTGGGACTAGCGAGGTACAATGAGCAGTTCTTC. This encodes CSARVGLARYNEQFF.

The chain employs TRBV7-2 and TRBJ2-3; D is unclear. Trimming cost V 1 base and J 5 bases, with 7 bases left between them. The germline V gene has CDR1 SGHTA and CDR2 FQGNSA. The CDR3 length is 13 residues. CDR3 amino acids: CASSLGKKDTQYF. CDR3 in DNA: TGTGCCAGCAGCTTAGGCAAAAAAGATACGCAGTATTTT.

The gene calls are TRBV4-2 and TRBJ2-7; the match to TRBD2 covers 9 bases. With 3 bases clipped from V and 4 bases from J, the junction kept 7 bases outside the gene matches. Germline V gives CDR1 LGHNA, CDR2 YNFKEQ. The CDR3 extends over 15 amino acids. The chain's CDR3 is CASSQGLAEWYEQYF. Here the CDR3 DNA reads TGTGCCAGCAGCCAGGGACTAGCCGAGTGGTACGAGCAGTACTTC.

This chain uses TRBV28 with TRBJ1-5; 9 nucleotides agree with TRBD1. Germline CDR1 reads MDHEN; CDR2 reads SYDVKM. The CDR3 loop spans 15 amino acids. V lost 7 bases and J lost 6; bases outside the gene matches: 10. CDR3 loop: CASKSWDRVGQPQHF. In DNA form, the CDR3 reads TGTGCCAGCAAAAGTTGGGACAGGGTCGGTCAGCCCCAGCATTTT.

This clonotype was counted ten times or more. The rearrangement joins TRBV29-1 to TRBJ2-1; maybe TRBD1 (6 bases). The V end was cut by 2 bases, the J end by 2 bases, with 16 bases between. Germline CDR1 reads SQVTM; CDR2 reads ANQGSEA. The CDR3 sequence is 16 residues long. CDR3 region: CSVEPRGGLTYNEQFF. The DNA for the CDR3 is TGCAGCGTTGAACCCAGGGGCGGCCTCACCTACAATGAGCAGTTCTTC.

This clonotype was recorded once. The CDR3 DNA is TGTGCCAGCAGCTTAGCGCTCGGGGCGCGAGGCTACACCTTC. Translation gives CASSLALGARGYTF. The chain employs TRBV7-2 and TRBJ1-2, with D possibly being TRBD1 (5 bases). Trimming cost V 0 bases and J 8 bases, with 13 bases left between them. This CDR3 contains 14 residues. In germline, CDR1 is SGHTA, CDR2 FQGNSA.

Ten or more counts support this clonotype. The rearrangement uses TRBV7-9 and TRBJ2-3; 8 bases agree with TRBD2. V gave up 4 bases and J gave up 4 bases; unmatched junction bases: 4. The CDR3 length is 14 residues. Germline CDR1 is SEHNR and CDR2 is FQNEAQ (reference sequence). Here the CDR3 reads CASSSGLVADTQYF. The CDR3 nucleotides are TGTGCCAGCAGCTCGGGACTAGTGGCAGATACGCAGTATTTT.

In its sample, this clonotype was seen many times. For the CDR3, the DNA is TGTGCCAGCAGTTTAGCGCTCGGGGGCAATCAGCCCCAGCATTTT. As protein: CASSLALGGNQPQHF. The V gene is TRBV12-3 or TRBV12-4, the J gene TRBJ1-5; D gene unclear. This CDR3 has 15 amino acids. V was shortened by 0 bases and J by 2 bases, with 8 bases between the two germline ends.

V is TRBV7-8 and J is TRBJ2-3; TRBD1 might be the D (6 bases). Trimming shortened V by 1 base and J by 2 bases, and 10 bases separated the two germline ends. CDR1 is SGHVS and CDR2 is FQNEAQ in the germline V gene. There are 15 residues in the CDR3. The CDR3 region has the DNA TGTGCCAGCAGCTTAGATGGACAGAACACAGATACGCAGTATTTT. Its translation: CASSLDGQNTDTQYF.

This clonotype was recorded a few times. This chain joins TRBV9 and TRBJ2-5; TRBD1 agrees at 12 bases. This CDR3 is built from 15 residues. Germline V gene data show CDR1 as SGDLS and CDR2 as YYNGEE. V shed 4 bases, J shed 4 bases, and the junction held 5 bases outside the gene matches. CDR3 DNA: TGTGCCAGCAGCTTCGGGACAGGGGGCGGAGAGACCCAGTACTTC. Residues: CASSFGTGGGETQYF.

The rearrangement uses TRBV6-1 and TRBJ1-6; TRBD1 aligns across 8 bases. Germline loops: CDR1 MNHNS, CDR2 SASEGT. Germline trimming cut 5 bases from V and 2 bases from J; bases unmatched to any gene: 8. This CDR3 has 17 residues. The CDR3 is CASSKGTGGTYNSPLHF. Here the CDR3 DNA reads TGTGCCAGCAGTAAAGGGACAGGTGGAACCTATAATTCACCCCTCCACTTT.

The table lists this clonotype with a few counts. The chain recombines TRBV19 with TRBJ1-2; perhaps TRBD1 as D (5 bases). This CDR3 contains 13 residues. V lost 3 bases and J lost 3, with 8 bases in between. CDR1 LNHDA and CDR2 SQIVND come from the germline V gene (reference sequence). This CDR3 is CASSIGTHYGYTF. The CDR3 nucleotides are TGTGCCAGTAGTATCGGGACGCACTATGGCTACACCTTC.

The V call is TRBV28, the J call TRBJ2-3; 11 positions agree with TRBD1. CDR1 and CDR2 from the germline V gene are MDHEN and SYDVKM. The CDR3 runs 16 residues. The trim removed 4 bases at V and 7 bases at J, leaving 10 bases unmatched. Here the CDR3 DNA reads TGTGCCAGCAGTTCTAGAATAGGACAGGGGGCATATACGCAGTATTTT. Protein sequence: CASSSRIGQGAYTQYF.

This clonotype was found a few times. This sequence joins TRBV2 and TRBJ2-7, with D perhaps TRBD1 (5 bases). Germline assignment: CDR1 SNHLY and CDR2 FYNNEI. With 2 bases removed from V and 1 base from J, the gap between germline ends came to 9 bases. The CDR3 length is 14 residues. CDR3 loop: CASSETGRSYEQYF. The CDR3 coding sequence is TGTGCCAGCAGTGAAACAGGCAGATCCTACGAGCAGTACTTC.

This rearrangement joins TRBV6-1 to TRBJ1-6; weak D call: TRBD1 (5 bases). CDR1 MNHNS and CDR2 SASEGT come from the germline V gene. There are 14 residues in the CDR3. The ends were cut back, 6 bases at V and 10 bases at J, with 16 bases in the middle. CDR3 in amino acids: CASRPTVDESPLHF. The CDR3 DNA is TGTGCCAGCAGACCGACAGTTGACGAGTCACCCCTCCACTTT.

This sequence joins TRBV18 and TRBJ2-3; TRBD2 aligns across 13 bases. V was pared by 1 base and J by 2 bases, with 12 bases of the junction left unmatched. Germline V gene data show CDR1 as KGHSH and CDR2 as LQKENI. The CDR3 runs 20 residues. The CDR3 sequence is CASSPRRGTSGDRHTDTQYF. Here the CDR3 DNA reads TGTGCCAGCTCACCACGAAGGGGGACTAGCGGGGACCGACACACAGATACGCAGTATTTT.

This clonotype has a handful of counts. The rearrangement links TRBV18 to TRBJ2-3; D is perhaps TRBD2 (6 bases). In germline, CDR1 is KGHSH, CDR2 LQKENI. Trimming took off 5 bases at V and 4 bases at J, with 10 bases between the two ends. The CDR3 length is 13 residues. CDR3 region: CASSIWGADTQYF. CDR3 sequence (DNA): TGTGCCAGCTCAATATGGGGGGCAGATACGCAGTATTTT.

This clonotype was detected many times. The chain is built from TRBV6-2 or TRBV6-3 and TRBJ2-2; TRBD1 might be the D (6 bases). Germline V gene sequence: CDR1 MNHEY, CDR2 SVGEGT. V lost 1 base and J 0 bases, leaving 24 bases between the germline ends. The CDR3 extends over 21 amino acids. CDR3 in amino acids: CASSYLNSLGGRASNTGELFF. As DNA, the CDR3 is TGTGCCAGCAGTTACTTGAACAGCCTAGGGGGACGAGCCTCGAACACCGGGGAGCTGTTTTTT.

This clonotype was detected a few times. The gene calls are TRBV10-3 and TRBJ2-3, with D possibly matching TRBD2 (7 bases). Trimming took 6 bases from V and 4 from J, leaving 14 bases between them. CDR1 and CDR2 from the germline V gene are ENHRY and SYGVKD. This CDR3 region has 14 residues. CDR3 bases: TGTGCCATCAGCAGGGGAGCGGGGTCAGATACGCAGTATTTT. It specifies CAISRGAGSDTQYF.

The chain employs TRBV20-1 and TRBJ2-3; 10 nucleotides align to TRBD2. Trimming removed 5 bases from V and 5 bases from J; junction bases left unmatched: 4. Germline V gene lookup returns CDR1 DFQATT and CDR2 SNEGSKA (reference sequence). The CDR3 contains 13 residues. CDR3 coding DNA: TGCAGTGCTTCCCTAGCGGGGGTAGATACGCAGTATTTT. It translates to CSASLAGVDTQYF.

This clonotype turned up a few times. J is TRBJ2-5 and V is TRBV9, with 14 bases identical to TRBD2. Germline loops: CDR1 SGDLS, CDR2 YYNGEE. The CDR3 extends over 17 amino acids. The V gene end was trimmed by 4 bases and the J gene end by 2 bases; junction bases not matched to a gene: 7. CDR3 DNA: TGTGCCAGCAGCCCCCGGACTAGCGGGAGGTGGCAAGAGACCCAGTACTTC. This translates into CASSPRTSGRWQETQYF.

Only a few counts were recorded for this clonotype. The chain recombines TRBV20-1 with TRBJ1-1; no clear D gene. V was pared by 6 bases and J by 2 bases, with 19 bases between. This CDR3 spans 15 amino acids. Germline CDR1 is DFQATT and CDR2 is SNEGSKA (reference sequence). CDR3 protein: CSAKGSLDLNTEAFF. CDR3 in DNA: TGCAGTGCCAAGGGTAGCCTGGACCTCAACACTGAAGCTTTCTTT.

This chain connects TRBV18 to TRBJ2-7, with 8 bases lining up with TRBD1. Germline-derived CDR1 and CDR2 are KGHSH and LQKENI. V shed 8 bases and J 2 bases; nucleotides not matched to a gene: 8. This CDR3 is 14 amino acids long. The CDR3 region has the DNA TGTGCCAGCAACGACAGGGGTGGACCCTACGAGCAGTACTTC. Translated: CASNDRGGPYEQYF.